Listed below are T cell receptor beta chains from one sample, sequenced in a study of cytomegalovirus exposure and HLA in healthy donors. Generated by immunoSEQ multiplex PCR, the TCRdb table keeps only in-frame clones and is missing some. The data contain 200,000 or so clones, about 84% of them singletons. The sequenced sample was PBMCs. All receptors derive from a man in his fifties or sixties in good health and CMV-seronegative. Both conserved end residues are part of each CDR3. A D gene is named only where the DNA matches it firmly. Where a row states a size, it is once, few, many or the class of an expanded clone; other rows omit it.

NA	14	NA	TRBJ1-2	TRBV12-5	CASGWDGRNYGYTF	TGTGCTAGTGGGTGGGACGGGAGGAACTATGGCTACACCTTC
NA	15	NA	TRBJ2-1	TRBV6-5	CASSYSLGEDNEQFF	TGTGCCAGCAGTTACTCTCTCGGGGAGGACAATGAGCAGTTCTTC
few	17	TRBD2	TRBJ2-5	TRBV4-1	CASSQDYRGLGTETQYF	TGCGCCAGCAGCCAAGACTATCGGGGACTAGGGACGGAGACCCAGTACTTC
NA	17	TRBD1	TRBJ1-2	TRBV4-1	CASSQVGTVGTVYGYTF	TGCGCCAGCAGCCAAGTTGGGACAGTCGGTACAGTCTATGGCTACACCTTC
NA	13	NA	TRBJ2-7	TRBV5-4	CASRPGQSYEQYF	TGTGCCAGCAGACCAGGACAGAGCTACGAGCAGTACTTC
once	15	NA	TRBJ1-1	TRBV7-9	CASSLVLGAGTEAFF	TGTGCCAGCAGCTTAGTCCTAGGGGCTGGCACTGAAGCTTTCTTT
NA	15	NA	TRBJ2-7	TRBV5-1	CASSLRSAGISEQYF	TGCGCCAGCAGCTTGCGATCAGCAGGGATCAGCGAGCAGTACTTC
NA	15	NA	TRBJ1-3	TRBV7-9	CASTPSNKIGNTIYF	TGTGCCAGCACCCCATCCAACAAGATTGGAAACACCATATATTTT
NA	12	NA	TRBJ2-7	TRBV27	CASSLSGSEQYF	TGTGCCAGCAGTTTATCCGGGAGTGAGCAGTACTTC
NA	14	TRBD1	TRBJ1-5	TRBV6-1	CASTGQDSNQPQHF	TGTGCCAGCACGGGACAGGATAGCAATCAGCCCCAGCATTTT
NA	13	NA	TRBJ1-5	TRBV30	CAWSVLSNQPQHF	TGTGCCTGGAGTGTACTAAGCAATCAGCCCCAGCATTTT
NA	17	TRBD1	TRBJ1-2	TRBV4-3	CASSQDFGQGASRGYTF	TGCGCCAGCAGCCAAGATTTCGGACAGGGGGCTTCGAGGGGCTACACCTTC
NA	15	NA	TRBJ2-7	TRBV19	CASSATGGLPYEQYF	TGTGCCAGTAGTGCCACGGGGGGCCTACCCTACGAGCAGTACTTC
few	15	TRBD1	TRBJ2-3	TRBV19	CASSTGQGAHDTQYF	TGTGCCAGTAGTACGGGACAGGGGGCGCATGATACGCAGTATTTT
NA	14	NA	TRBJ2-2	TRBV19	CASSKDRNTGELFF	TGTGCCAGTAGTAAGGACAGGAACACCGGGGAGCTGTTTTTT
few	14	NA	TRBJ1-1	TRBV13	CASSFFSRGTEAFF	TGTGCCAGCAGCTTTTTTTCTAGAGGCACTGAAGCTTTCTTT
NA	12	NA	TRBJ1-3	TRBV10-3	CAISLGGNTIYF	TGTGCCATCAGCCTCGGGGGAAACACCATATATTTT
NA	16	TRBD1	TRBJ2-7	TRBV25-1	CASSEDRDRVFGEQYF	TGTGCCAGCAGTGAAGACCGGGACAGGGTATTCGGCGAGCAGTACTTC
NA	15	TRBD1	TRBJ2-2	TRBV6-5	CASSWDRDFAGELFF	TGTGCCAGCAGTTGGGACAGGGACTTCGCCGGGGAGCTGTTTTTT
NA	14	NA	TRBJ2-7	TRBV30	CAWSSKTDSYEQYF	TGTGCCTGGAGTTCTAAGACAGACTCCTACGAGCAGTACTTC
NA	16	TRBD1	TRBJ2-7	TRBV19	CASSPQATGGAQEQHF	TGTGCCAGTAGTCCTCAGGCGACAGGGGGGGCACAAGAGCAGCACTTC
NA	14	NA	TRBJ2-1	TRBV29-1	CSVEARGSYNEQFF	TGCAGCGTTGAGGCCAGGGGCTCCTACAATGAGCAGTTCTTC
once	15	NA	TRBJ2-1	TRBV5-1	CASSSGQNGNNEQFF	TGCGCCAGCAGCTCAGGACAAAACGGCAACAATGAGCAGTTCTTC
few	14	NA	TRBJ2-5	TRBV19	CATRRRAGEKTQYF	TGTGCCACCAGGCGGAGAGCGGGCGAAAAGACCCAGTACTTC
NA	13	TRBD1	TRBJ1-2	TRBV7-3	CASSLDRAHGYTF	TGTGCCAGCAGCCTAGACAGGGCGCATGGCTACACCTTC
NA	13	TRBD1	TRBJ2-5	TRBV11-3	CASSPGTEETQYF	TGTGCCAGCAGCCCCGGGACAGAAGAGACCCAGTACTTC
few	16	NA	TRBJ1-4	TRBV19	CASSLSIGATNEKLFF	TGTGCCAGTAGTCTTTCAATCGGGGCAACTAATGAAAAACTGTTTTTT
NA	16	TRBD1	TRBJ2-7	TRBV7-2	CASSLVATGNTYEQYF	TGTGCCAGCAGCTTAGTTGCGACAGGGAACACCTACGAGCAGTACTTC
NA	13	NA	TRBJ2-7	TRBV5-8	CASSTKSSYEQYF	TGTGCCAGCAGCACTAAGAGCTCCTACGAGCAGTACTTC
few	14	NA	TRBJ1-1	TRBV5-4	CASRQGRANTEAFF	TGTGCCAGCAGGCAGGGGCGGGCGAACACTGAAGCTTTCTTT
NA	11	NA	TRBJ1-2	TRBV6-1	CASSSEDGYTF	TGTGCCAGCAGCTCAGAAGATGGCTACACCTTC
NA	16	TRBD1	TRBJ1-1	TRBV7-8	CASSLWGRGPNTEAFF	TGTGCCAGCAGCTTATGGGGCAGGGGGCCGAACACTGAAGCTTTCTTT
NA	14	TRBD1	TRBJ2-7	TRBV6-6	CASSYRTGYDEQYF	TGTGCCAGCAGTTACAGGACAGGGTATGACGAGCAGTACTTC
few	17	TRBD1	TRBJ1-2	TRBV4-3	CASSQYGFQGESAGYTF	TGCGCCAGCAGCCAGTACGGCTTCCAGGGGGAATCTGCTGGCTACACCTTC
NA	14	TRBD1	TRBJ2-7	TRBV5-4	CASSLRQGANEQYF	TGTGCCAGCAGCTTGAGGCAGGGGGCCAACGAGCAGTACTTC
NA	12	TRBD1	TRBJ1-1	TRBV2	CASSDTRDRAFF	TGTGCCAGCAGTGATACCCGGGACAGAGCTTTCTTT
NA	13	NA	TRBJ2-7	TRBV6-5	CSTGRGTSYEQYF	TGCTCCACGGGGCGGGGAACCTCCTACGAGCAGTACTTC
NA	16	TRBD1	TRBJ1-3	TRBV5-4	CASSLASTGAGNTIYF	TGTGCCAGCAGCTTGGCCTCGACAGGGGCTGGAAACACCATATATTTT
NA	13	NA	TRBJ1-5	TRBV29-1	CSVGNRFNQPQHF	TGCAGCGTCGGAAACAGGTTCAATCAGCCCCAGCATTTT
NA	14	TRBD1	TRBJ1-1	TRBV15	CATSRDSGTDRSFF	TGTGCCACCAGCAGAGATTCGGGTACGGACAGGTCTTTCTTT
NA	13	TRBD2	TRBJ2-1	TRBV2	CASSVLADNEQFF	TGTGCCAGCAGTGTACTAGCGGACAATGAGCAGTTCTTC
once	16	TRBD1	TRBJ1-4	TRBV18	CASSQRTGGGNEKLFF	TGTGCCAGCTCACAACGAACAGGGGGCGGGAATGAAAAACTGTTTTTT
NA	14	TRBD1	TRBJ2-5	TRBV7-2	CASSQTGYEETQYF	TGTGCCAGCAGCCAGACAGGGTACGAAGAGACCCAGTACTTC
NA	16	TRBD1	TRBJ1-2	TRBV6-5	CASSYSAGGLLYGYTF	TGTGCCAGCAGTTACTCGGCAGGGGGCCTTCTATATGGCTACACCTTC
NA	13	NA	TRBJ2-7	TRBV19	CASSKQTSYEQYF	TGTGCCAGTAGTAAACAGACATCCTACGAGCAGTACTTC
NA	15	NA	TRBJ1-4	TRBV7-2	CASSPGLGLFEKLFF	TGTGCCAGCAGCCCTGGACTGGGTTTGTTTGAAAAACTGTTTTTT
NA	15	NA	TRBJ2-3	TRBV7-2	CASSKRGQSTDTQYF	TGTGCCAGCAGCAAGCGCGGACAGAGCACAGATACGCAGTATTTT
once	14	NA	TRBJ2-4	TRBV6-5	CASSYSLQGNIQYF	TGTGCCAGCAGTTACTCCCTTCAGGGGAACATTCAGTACTTC
NA	13	NA	TRBJ1-2	TRBV6-1	CASSGTALGYYTF	TGTGCCAGCAGTGGGACAGCTCTGGGGTACTACACCTTC
NA	12	NA	TRBJ1-2	TRBV5-8	CASTLGPYGYTF	TGTGCCAGCACACTTGGTCCATATGGCTACACCTTC
NA	15	NA	TRBJ2-5	TRBV2	CASSLTVISGETQYF	TGTGCCAGCAGTCTGACAGTCATCTCCGGAGAGACCCAGTACTTC
NA	15	NA	TRBJ1-3	TRBV7-2	CASSRRAGSGNTIYF	TGTGCCAGCAGCCGCAGGGCCGGCTCTGGAAACACCATATATTTT
NA	15	NA	TRBJ1-1	TRBV27	CASSPRRGTLRPAFF	TGTGCCAGCAGTCCCCGGAGGGGAACTCTCCGGCCGGCTTTCTTT
NA	15	NA	TRBJ2-5	TRBV5-4	CASSSGGAYQETQYF	TGTGCCAGCAGCTCCGGGGGTGCCTACCAAGAGACCCAGTACTTC
NA	13	NA	TRBJ2-5	TRBV7-2	CASSTRFQETQYF	TGTGCCAGCAGCACACGCTTCCAAGAGACCCAGTACTTC